Listed here are 21 T cell receptor beta chains from one sample, sequenced in a study of cytomegalovirus exposure and HLA in healthy donors. 13 Jbeta primers and 60 Vbeta primers were used for the PCR. Clones were read by immunoSEQ multiplex PCR, and TCRdb kept only the in-frame ones, dropping some. This sample has roughly 61,000 clones, with 75% to 85% found just once. Sequencing used PBMCs. Receptors were obtained from a male donor in good health and CMV-seronegative.

The rearrangement links TRBV6-1 to TRBJ2-2; 7 nucleotides align to TRBD1. Losses at the gene ends were 5 bases for V and 3 bases for J; bases not matched to a gene: 3. This CDR3 is 14 amino acids long. Germline values: CDR1 MNHNS, CDR2 SASEGT. The CDR3 DNA reads as TGTGCCAGCAGTCCTGGGACAGACACCGGGGAGCTGTTTTTT. Its translation: CASSPGTDTGELFF.

The chain uses TRBV19 and TRBJ2-1; D might be TRBD2 (6 bases). The CDR3 length is 15 residues. Germline CDR1 is LNHDA and CDR2 is SQIVND (reference sequence). V gave up 1 base and J gave up 9 bases, with 16 bases separating them. This CDR3 reads CASSIAGTSSGEQFF. CDR3 nucleotides: TGTGCCAGTAGTATAGCCGGGACTTCATCTGGTGAGCAGTTCTTC. Full variable domain (rest looked up from reference TRBV19 and TRBJ2-1): DGGITQSPKYLFRKEGQNVTLSCEQNLNHDAMYWYRQDPGQGLRLIYYSQIVNDFQKGDIAEGYSVSREKKESFPLTVTSAQKNPTAFYLCASSIAGTSSGEQFFGPGTRLTVL.

V is TRBV28 and J is TRBJ2-2, with a tentative D call TRBD2 (6 bases). V dropped 4 bases and J dropped 2 bases, with 8 bases sitting between them. This CDR3 contains 14 residues. CDR1 and CDR2 from the germline V gene are MDHEN and SYDVKM. CDR3 bases: TGTGCCAGCAGTTGGGACTTAAACACCGGGGAGCTGTTTTTT. Protein sequence: CASSWDLNTGELFF.

The chain joins TRBV11-1 to TRBJ1-1; D is unclear. V was clipped by 2 bases and J by 3 bases, with 19 bases between them. Germline V gene data show CDR1 as SGHAT and CDR2 as FQDESV (reference sequence). This CDR3 comprises 17 residues. CDR3 protein: CASSLKVIRSGYTEAFF. The CDR3 DNA follows: TGTGCCAGCAGCTTAAAGGTAATAAGGAGTGGGTACACTGAAGCTTTCTTT.

This chain joins TRBV18 and TRBJ1-1; D gene ambiguous. V lost 0 bases to trimming and J lost 8 bases, with 10 bases between them. CDR1 KGHSH and CDR2 LQKENI come from the germline V gene. There are 13 residues in the CDR3. For the CDR3, the DNA is TGTGCCAGCTCACCACCGAGTGTTCCCGAAGCTTTCTTT. Translating gives CASSPPSVPEAFF.

The rearrangement links TRBV27 to TRBJ2-2; possible D gene TRBD1, 5 bases. The ends were cut back, 0 bases at V and 6 bases at J, with 11 bases in the middle. The CDR3 has 15 residues. Germline CDR1 MNHEY, CDR2 SMNVEV (reference sequence). CDR3 DNA: TGTGCCAGCAGTTTATCCCAGGGCTGGGCCGGGGAGCTGTTTTTT. Its translation: CASSLSQGWAGELFF.

In its sample, this clone was seen a few times. This chain connects TRBV19 to TRBJ2-7; TRBD1 agrees at 9 bases. The CDR3 consists of 13 residues. V shed 3 bases, J shed 5 bases, and the junction held 2 bases outside the gene matches. In germline, CDR1 is LNHDA, CDR2 SQIVND (reference sequence). In DNA, the CDR3 is TGTGCCAGTAGTATGACAGGGGGGCACGAGCAGTACTTC. Translation: CASSMTGGHEQYF. The variable domain in full, completed from reference TRBV19 and TRBJ2-7, reads DGGITQSPKYLFRKEGQNVTLSCEQNLNHDAMYWYRQDPGQGLRLIYYSQIVNDFQKGDIAEGYSVSREKKESFPLTVTSAQKNPTAFYLCASSMTGGHEQYFGPGTRLTVT.

This clone was observed a few times. V gene TRBV7-8 combines with J gene TRBJ2-7; 9 bases are a match to TRBD1. Trimming removed 5 bases from V and 2 bases from J; junction bases left unmatched: 7. CDR3 length equals 15 residues. Germline lookup yields CDR1 SGHVS and CDR2 FQNEAQ. The CDR3 coding sequence is TGTGCCAGCAGCCCGGGACGGACAGGGGCCTACGAGCAGTACTTC. It encodes CASSPGRTGAYEQYF.

This chain links TRBV19 with TRBJ1-4; D ambiguous. Germline V gene sequence: CDR1 LNHDA, CDR2 SQIVND (reference sequence). This CDR3 is 14 amino acids long. The ends were cut back, 6 bases at V and 0 bases at J, with 8 bases in the middle. CDR3 nucleotides: TGTGCCAGTAGCGACGGAGCAACTAATGAAAAACTGTTTTTT. Amino acid sequence: CASSDGATNEKLFF. The variable domain in full, with the rest retrieved from reference TRBV19 and TRBJ1-4, is DGGITQSPKYLFRKEGQNVTLSCEQNLNHDAMYWYRQDPGQGLRLIYYSQIVNDFQKGDIAEGYSVSREKKESFPLTVTSAQKNPTAFYLCASSDGATNEKLFFGSGTQLSVL.

This clone appeared a few times. This sequence joins TRBV18 and TRBJ1-6; TRBD1 agrees at 8 bases. The germline V gene has CDR1 KGHSH and CDR2 LQKENI. The V gene end was trimmed by 0 bases and the J gene end by 10 bases; junction bases not matched to a gene: 5. CDR3 length: 15 residues. This CDR3 reads CASSPPGQGRSPLHF. The CDR3 nucleotides are TGTGCCAGCTCACCACCAGGACAGGGCAGGTCACCCCTCCACTTT.

This clone has a handful of counts. V gene TRBV6-1 combines with J gene TRBJ2-3; 8 bases are shared with TRBD1. Losses at the gene ends were 6 bases for V and 1 base for J; bases not matched to a gene: 6. Germline V gene sequence: CDR1 MNHNS, CDR2 SASEGT. The CDR3 extends over 15 amino acids. CDR3 protein: CASREQTGGTDTQYF. The CDR3, as DNA: TGTGCCAGCAGGGAGCAGACAGGGGGCACAGATACGCAGTATTTT.

This rearrangement joins TRBV7-9 to TRBJ1-2; 12 nucleotides match TRBD1. Trimming took 4 bases from V and 8 from J; bases not matched to a gene: 8. The CDR3 sequence is 15 residues long. Germline values: CDR1 SEHNR, CDR2 FQNEAQ (reference sequence). This chain's CDR3 is CASSSTGQGAKGYTF. CDR3 DNA: TGTGCCAGCAGCTCAACGGGACAGGGGGCTAAAGGCTACACCTTC.

This chain uses TRBV13 with TRBJ2-6, with a tentative D call TRBD1 (6 bases). Trimming shortened V by 2 bases and J by 1 base, and 12 bases separated the two germline ends. CDR3 length equals 17 residues. Germline V CDR1 and CDR2: PRHDT, FYEKMQ (reference sequence). The CDR3 loop is CASSLLLTGSGANVLTF. Here the CDR3 DNA reads TGTGCCAGCAGCTTACTTTTAACAGGGTCTGGGGCCAACGTCCTGACTTTC.

Details on this clone: Sequence at one end of the junction differs from germline and may be a read error. V is TRBV19 and J is TRBJ2-7; 7 bases agree with TRBD2. The germline CDR1 and CDR2 sequences are LNHDA and SQIVND (reference sequence). This CDR3 region has 12 residues. CDR3 in amino acids: CASPERGYEQCF. Here the CDR3 DNA reads TGTGCCAGTCCTGAGCGGGGTTACGAGCAGTGCTTC.

This clone was counted a few times. The rearrangement uses TRBV12-5 and TRBJ1-2, with 9 bases that match TRBD1. The ends lost 1 base at V and 5 bases at J; junction bases unmatched: 8. Germline V gene data show CDR1 as LGHNT and CDR2 as FRNRAP. The CDR3 runs 16 residues. CDR3: CASGLDGTGLHYGYTF. The CDR3 coding sequence is TGTGCTAGTGGTTTGGACGGGACAGGGCTACATTATGGCTACACCTTC.

The V gene is TRBV4-1, the J gene TRBJ2-7; a possible D gene is TRBD2 (5 bases). The CDR3 loop spans 15 amino acids. Trimming took off 4 bases at V and 2 bases at J, with 15 bases between the two ends. Germline CDR1 is MGHRA and CDR2 is YSYEKL. This CDR3 reads CASSLQARGAYEQYF. CDR3 coding DNA: TGCGCCAGCAGCCTTCAGGCCCGGGGTGCCTACGAGCAGTACTTC.

The chain has TRBV29-1 and TRBJ1-2, with D hard to call. V lost 6 bases, J lost 4 bases, and 15 bases lay in between. This CDR3 spans 13 amino acids. Germline values: CDR1 SQVTM, CDR2 ANQGSEA. CDR3 residues: CSVHGLEPYGYTF. The CDR3 DNA is TGCAGCGTCCACGGACTAGAGCCCTATGGCTACACCTTC.

This chain links TRBV2 with TRBJ2-5, with 10 bases identical to TRBD2. This CDR3 spans 16 amino acids. In germline, CDR1 is SNHLY, CDR2 FYNNEI. The V and J ends lost 3 bases and 1 base, in that order; junction bases with no gene match: 5. CDR3 in DNA: TGTGCCAGCAGTGAGGTTCTAGCGGGGGTCCAAGAGACCCAGTACTTC. Its protein product is CASSEVLAGVQETQYF.

The rearrangement uses TRBV18 and TRBJ2-1; D is unclear. CDR1 and CDR2 from the germline V gene are KGHSH and LQKENI. This CDR3 has 17 residues. Between the trimmed V and J ends, which lost 2 bases and 2 bases, there was a span of 16 bases. DNA of the CDR3: TGTGCCAGCTCACCAAGATTACCCCGGAGCCCCTACAATGAGCAGTTCTTC. Its translation is CASSPRLPRSPYNEQFF.

This clone came up a few times. V and J are TRBV6-5 and TRBJ1-2, with D maybe TRBD1 (6 bases). There are 15 residues in the CDR3. Germline CDR1 and CDR2: MNHEY and SVGAGI. V gave up 2 bases and J gave up 2 bases, with 12 bases separating them. The CDR3 nucleotides read TGTGCCAGCAGTTACGGGGGCAGATTGAACTATGGCTACACCTTC. Protein product: CASSYGGRLNYGYTF.

The chain is built from TRBV7-2 and TRBJ1-2, with D tentatively TRBD1 (6 bases). CDR3 length: 15 residues. Germline values: CDR1 SGHTA, CDR2 FQGNSA. V was pared by 5 bases and J by 4 bases, with 17 bases between. The chain's CDR3 is CASSMGAATPYGYTF. DNA for the CDR3: TGTGCCAGCAGCATGGGGGCGGCCACTCCCTATGGCTACACCTTC. Based on the CDR3 plus reference TRBV7-2 and TRBJ1-2, the full variable domain is GAGVSQSPSNKVTEKGKDVELRCDPISGHTALYWYRQSLGQGLEFLIYFQGNSAPDKSGLPSDRFSAERTGGSVSTLTIQRTQQEDSAVYLCASSMGAATPYGYTFGSGTRLTVV.